These 7 T cell receptor beta chains originate from one sample sequenced in a study of cytotoxic CD8 clonotypes in ibrutinib-treated CLL. The protocol was immunoSEQ multiplex PCR, while the TCRdb copy is restricted to in-frame clones and leaves out a portion. The sample contains 30,000 to 40,000 clones, around 70% of which appear only once. This specimen was PBMCs, taken before ibrutinib treatment. These receptors all stem from a human donor with chronic lymphocytic leukemia.

V and J are TRBV5-1 and TRBJ2-7; 7 bases map to TRBD2. The CDR3 runs to 14 residues. V gave up 4 bases and J gave up 6 bases; unmatched junction bases: 10. Germline values: CDR1 SGHRS, CDR2 YFSETQ. Written as DNA, the CDR3 is TGCGCCAGCAGCGGGGGACTACCCGGGTCCGAGCAGTACTTC. It is translated as CASSGGLPGSEQYF.

V is TRBV7-3 and J is TRBJ2-1; 10 bases fit TRBD2. Looked up from germline, CDR1 is SGHTA and CDR2 is FQGTGA. The CDR3 loop spans 13 amino acids. The junction had 6 bases not matched to a gene; V was cut back by 8 bases and J by 8 bases. This chain's CDR3 is CASSPSGSYEQFF. CDR3 in DNA: TGTGCCAGCTCGCCTAGCGGGAGCTATGAGCAGTTCTTC. The full variable domain, its missing parts supplied by reference TRBV7-3 and TRBJ2-1, is GAGVSQTPSNKVTEKGKYVELRCDPISGHTALYWYRQSLGQGPEFLIYFQGTGAADDSGLPNDRFFAVRPEGSVSTLKIQRTERGDSAVYLCASSPSGSYEQFFGPGTRLTVL.

This chain's CDR3 is CASRVGEETQYF. The CDR3 region has the DNA TGTGCCAGCAGGGTAGGGGAAGAGACCCAGTACTTC. This rearrangement joins TRBV2 to TRBJ2-5, with TRBD1 as a possible D gene (5 bases). With 6 bases removed from V and 3 bases from J, the gap between germline ends came to 8 bases. The CDR3 loop spans 12 amino acids. The germline gives CDR1 SNHLY, CDR2 FYNNEI.

The J gene is TRBJ2-7, the V gene TRBV10-3; D possibly corresponds to TRBD1 (6 bases). The CDR3 length is 14 residues. CDR1 is ENHRY and CDR2 is SYGVKD in the germline V gene. With 4 bases removed from V and 5 bases from J, the gap between germline ends came to 15 bases. The DNA for the CDR3 is TGTGCCATCAGTGCGGTCCAGGGGACGGACGAGCAGTACTTC. It encodes CAISAVQGTDEQYF.

In its sample, this clone was seen a few times. The CDR3 is CASRLELASSNEQFF. The CDR3 bases are TGTGCCAGCAGGCTGGAACTAGCGAGTTCTAATGAGCAGTTCTTC. The V call is TRBV28, the J call TRBJ2-1; 7 bases are a match to TRBD2. CDR3 length: 15 residues. Germline values: CDR1 MDHEN, CDR2 SYDVKM. With 6 bases clipped from V and 7 bases from J, the junction kept 12 bases outside the gene matches.

J is TRBJ2-3 and V is TRBV5-1; D unresolved. Trimming removed 7 bases from V and 1 base from J, with 4 bases in between. The CDR3 has 11 amino acids. The germline CDR1 and CDR2 sequences are SGHRS and YFSETQ. For the CDR3, the DNA is TGCGCCAGCCGGCGCACAGATACGCAGTATTTT. Its translation is CASRRTDTQYF.

The chain is built from TRBV4-2 and TRBJ2-7; 8 bases match TRBD1. CDR1 is LGHNA and CDR2 is YNFKEQ in the germline V gene. CDR3 length: 16 amino acids. J lost 0 bases, V lost 4 bases, and 8 bases had no gene match. CDR3 residues: CASSPLTGQGSYEQYF. The CDR3 bases are TGTGCCAGCAGCCCTCTAACTGGACAGGGCTCCTACGAGCAGTACTTC.